This T cell receptor (beta chain) appears in the sequencing data of a study of cytomegalovirus exposure and HLA in healthy donors (dated by TCRdb to between 2016 and 2019). Describing the broader study: An earlier analysis of roughly 570 of the donors reported 276 Gb of sequence data and approximately 120 million unique TCR beta sequences obtained from approximately 180 million T cells. The study aimed to test whether signatures of past pathogen exposure could be identified by cataloging public T cell receptors. Approximately 300 gigabases of sequencing data and around 85 million unique TCR sequences made up an early release that covered fewer than 650 HLA-typed donors. In a later genetic analysis, genome-wide SNP genotypes for about three fifths of the roughly 670 donors were used, and that subset was treated as a discovery cohort. To predict cytomegalovirus infection status, the study brought together high-throughput TCR immunosequencing, statistical association of individual TCRs with disease status, and machine learning. Of the roughly 410 genotyped donors, 70% to 90% were placed in the genetic ancestry cluster associated with self-reported Caucasian donors. HLA typing covered class I and class II loci at four-digit resolution. To study patterns of TCR occurrence, a later analysis re-analyzed previously published TCR beta repertoires from several hundred donors and added high-resolution HLA genotyping. The number of donors typed differed by locus, with roughly 620-630 for A, B, C, DRB1 and DQB1, more than 500 for DQA1, over 600 for DPA1, and around 430 for DPB1. In an earlier analysis of 587 of the donors, high-throughput TCR beta sequencing was used to judge whether each TCR beta V gene segment behaved as functional or pseudogenic. Among about 410 genotyped donors of the cohort, an average of approximately 220,000 unique TCR beta nucleotide sequences was sequenced per donor, of which 15% to 20% were non-productive. Donor age, sex, ethnicity and CMV serostatus were collected together with the repertoire data. Four or five DR-DQ haplotypes were treated as single units for association and clustering because of strong linkage in the cohort. In the later analysis, no new phenotypic data were used to find candidate immune exposures; instead, reliance was placed on TCR beta sequences and their occurrence across donors. The T cell repertoires of 700 or so subjects were profiled by immunosequencing and related to cytomegalovirus serostatus. Every repertoire in the discovery cohort had been generated on one and the same sequencing platform. Besides the first cohort of approximately 670 subjects, a separate validation cohort made up of 90 to 150 different subjects was used. Paper-wide results and their limitations: According to a later analysis, most CMV-associated TCR beta chains appeared to be HLA-restricted, and the HLA associations seemed to be driven largely by CMV exposure. The study listed 150 to 200 TCR beta chains as associated with cytomegalovirus. While some public TCRs were present in many individuals, most TCR sequences turned up only very rarely across donors. The only immune exposure information available for the cohort was CMV serostatus. Assigning TCR associations to individual alleles was difficult when HLA alleles, especially DR and DQ, strongly co-occurred. Sequencing depth was assumed to be roughly uniform across donors in the presence/absence analyses, though that assumption may not hold. A few of the identified cytomegalovirus-associated TCR beta chains were confirmed in vitro to be specific for cytomegalovirus antigens. Because some donors lacked HLA typing at each locus, the association tests relied only on the typed subset. Cytomegalovirus status was reported to be diagnosed by the classifier with high specificity and sensitivity in both the original and validation cohorts. A further reported finding was that TCR beta sequences accurately predicted the HLA-A and HLA-B alleles for most subjects in the first cohort. Linkage disequilibrium might explain the correlated functional status among segregating V segments, but an unknown experimental factor could not be ruled out. The earlier analysis of some 560 of the donors excluded about 16 rarely observed V segments, including chromosome 9 orphons, because counts were too low. A later genetic analysis reported fewer N-insertions in productive TCRs among donors in an Asian-associated ancestry cluster than the roughly 620-donor mean. In a later analysis, the rate of TCR association differed among HLA loci, with DRB1 alleles having the most associated TCRs and HLA-C alleles having the fewest. A cluster of highly shared sequence variants was judged likely to be a technical artifact of the sequencing pipeline. In a later analysis, HLA-associated TCR beta chains were found to be more clonally expanded and to have lower generation probabilities than equally common non-associated chains. In an earlier analysis of 450 to 750 of the donors, most TCR beta V segments appeared in productive rearrangements about 87% or about 30% of the time, broadly matching IMGT annotations. In a later analysis, several top co-occurrence clusters were reported to appear linked to parvovirus B19, influenza, CMV and Epstein-Barr virus. Specific HLA alleles were associated with 16,951 TCR beta sequences at a false discovery rate of 0.05 in a later analysis. According to the authors, the approach could potentially be generalized to other disease states and immunological phenotypes. This cohort had only TCR beta chains sequenced, and the lack of alpha or paired-chain data limited which features could be detected. V-gene and J-gene trimming of TCR beta chains was associated with a missense DCLRE1C variant in a later genetic analysis, and the association was replicated in an independent cohort. Because the 87-base-pair reads could not distinguish some IMGT-functional V segments, including TRBV6-2 and TRBV6-3, those segments were excluded.

The cohort consisted of 600 or so healthy bone marrow donors. At the time of sampling, all cohort members were nominally healthy, though unrecorded immune exposures were likely present. The donor was CMV seropositive and was included in the group of almost 300 seropositive cohort members. Each donor provided a peripheral blood sample, and peripheral blood mononuclear cells were used for TCR beta sequencing. Genomic DNA was extracted from the blood cell samples with the Qiagen DNeasy Blood Extraction Kit. Compared with germline, V lacks 5 bases and J lacks 5 bases; bases without a gene match: 5. From the cysteine through the phenylalanine, the CDR3 covers 14 amino acids. Just the 42-base CDR3 DNA is kept, in frame starting at base 1. CDR1 and CDR2 were assigned from the germline V gene as LGHNA and YSLEER. In its sample, this clone was seen a few times. Its specific antigen is unknown. It has no much larger one-base neighbor in the sample; base qualities were not kept.

Library prep was done by the immunoSEQ multiplex PCR assay. The multiplex PCR relied on a mix of 60 forward primers for TCR Vbeta segments and 13 reverse primers for TCR Jbeta segments. Amplification of the CDR3 region of rearranged TCR beta genes was performed with a multiplex PCR assay on genomic DNA. The amplified TCR beta libraries were sequenced on the Illumina HiSeq System as 87-base-pair reads. On the authors' methods: A later analysis tallied 70 million to 100 million unique TCR beta chains across the 650 to 750 repertoires, and around 9.9 million of those chains were shared by two or more donors. Raw reads were error-corrected and collapsed into unique sequences by a nearest-neighbor algorithm in which closely related sequences were merged to remove PCR and sequencing errors. V, D and J gene segments were assigned by aligning CDR3 sequences to IMGT reference sequences. For a sequence to be retained, a match of at least six nucleotides was required to both a V gene segment and a J gene segment. A rearrangement was called productive if the CDR3 had no stop codons and remained in frame with V and J, and every other rearrangement was called non-productive. CDR3 was defined by IMGT convention, running from the second conserved V-encoded cysteine to the conserved J-encoded phenylalanine. Sequences without an unambiguous match to a single V gene segment were excluded from the earlier analysis of several hundred of the donors. An earlier analysis of 587 of the donors called V segments functional above 56.7% productive rearrangements and segregating when the between-donor standard deviation exceeded 5%. To diagnose cytomegalovirus status from the catalog of TCR beta chain sequences, a statistical classification framework was built. In a later analysis, V and J genes were assigned by comparing TCR nucleotide sequences against IMGT/GENE-DB human TR gene sequences. Using the TCRdist pipeline, a later analysis assigned CDR3 sequences along with most-parsimonious VDJ recombination scenarios. In a later analysis, each TCR beta chain was defined by its CDR3 amino acid sequence together with its V-gene family, and reads without a unique V-gene family were excluded. To address suspected cross-contamination and a sequencing artifact, a later analysis removed under 600 highly shared, low-generation-probability nucleotide sequences. In a later analysis, a clonal expansion index for each public chain was calculated from normalized within-repertoire ranks of inferred template counts. A later analysis computed generation probabilities with a VDJ recombination model fitted to out-of-frame rearrangements, and checked the results against IGoR. A later analysis scored TCR-TCR, TCR-HLA and TCR-CMV co-occurrence with hypergeometric tests, applying a repertoire-size bias correction to TCR pairs. In a later analysis, false discovery rates were estimated by permuting HLA or CMV assignments 20 times. A later analysis grouped co-occurring TCRs with DBSCAN, adding TCRdist sequence similarity when clustering within HLA-allele-positive subsets. Co-occurrence clustering excluded repertoires with fewer than 30,000 or more than 120,000 public chains, plus five with anomalous nucleotide sharing. This is the immuneACCESS table as TCRdb keeps it, with only in-frame sequences that have V and J called. A part of the clones is gone; compared with another copy, unresolved V genes explain less than half, and the rest is unexplained. Clonal size and the V and J genes are those of that table, whereas D and trimming came from the DNA. In this sample the table shows around 150,000 clones, roughly 9.6% of which occur a single time. The top ten hold over 6.5% of the sample.

The sequence was collected from a woman aged 35 to 49 in good health and CMV-seropositive. The sequencing input was PBMCs. This receptor chain uses TRBV4-3 and TRBJ2-2; 7 nucleotides in the junction match TRBD2. The base sequence is TGCGCCAGCAGCGTGGGGGGGTGGACCGGGGAGCTGTTTTTT. Its protein is CASSVGGWTGELFF.